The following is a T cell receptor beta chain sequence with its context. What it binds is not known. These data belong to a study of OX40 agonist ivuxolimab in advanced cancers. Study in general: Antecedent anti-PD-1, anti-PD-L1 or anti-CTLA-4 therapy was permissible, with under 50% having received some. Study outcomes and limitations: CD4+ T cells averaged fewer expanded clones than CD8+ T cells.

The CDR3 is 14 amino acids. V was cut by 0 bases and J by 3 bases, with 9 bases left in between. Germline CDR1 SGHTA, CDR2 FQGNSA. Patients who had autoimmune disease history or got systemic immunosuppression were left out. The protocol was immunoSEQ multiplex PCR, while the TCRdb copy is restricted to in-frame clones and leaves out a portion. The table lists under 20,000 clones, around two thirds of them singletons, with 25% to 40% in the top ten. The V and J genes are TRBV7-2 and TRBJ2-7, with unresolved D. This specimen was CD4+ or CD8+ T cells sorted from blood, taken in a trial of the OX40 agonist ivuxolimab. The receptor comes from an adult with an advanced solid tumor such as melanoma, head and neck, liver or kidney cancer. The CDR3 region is CASSLAGSNYEQYF. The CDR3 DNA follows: TGTGCCAGCAGCTTAGCTGGCAGCAACTACGAGCAGTACTTC.